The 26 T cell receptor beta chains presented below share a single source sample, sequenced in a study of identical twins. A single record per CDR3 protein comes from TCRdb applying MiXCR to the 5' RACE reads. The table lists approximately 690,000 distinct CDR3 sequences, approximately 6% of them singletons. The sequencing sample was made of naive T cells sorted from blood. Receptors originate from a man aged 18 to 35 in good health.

The CDR3 spells CASSLVLAVSTGQITIYNEQFF. The CDR3 DNA is TGTGCCAGCAGCTTAGTATTAGCAGTTTCGACAGGGCAAATCACAATATACAATGAGCAGTTCTTC. The J gene is TRBJ2-1, the V gene TRBV11-3, with TRBD1 matching 7 bases. Germline V gene data show CDR1 as SGHNT and CDR2 as YENEEA. The ends lost 1 base at V and 4 bases at J; junction bases unmatched: 25. CDR3 length: 22 residues. The full variable domain, with the rest looked up from reference TRBV11-3 and TRBJ2-1, is EAGVVQSPRYKIIEKKQPVAFWCNPISGHNTLYWYLQNLGQGPELLIRYENEEAVDDSQLPKDRFSAERLKGVDSTLKIQPAELGDSAVYLCASSLVLAVSTGQITIYNEQFFGPGTRLTVL.

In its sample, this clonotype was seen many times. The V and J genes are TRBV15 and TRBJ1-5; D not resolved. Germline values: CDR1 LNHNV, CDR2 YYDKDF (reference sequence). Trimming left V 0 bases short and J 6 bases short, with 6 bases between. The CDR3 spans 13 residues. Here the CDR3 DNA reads TGTGCCACCAGCAGAGATACGGGTCAGCCCCAGCATTTT. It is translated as CATSRDTGQPQHF.

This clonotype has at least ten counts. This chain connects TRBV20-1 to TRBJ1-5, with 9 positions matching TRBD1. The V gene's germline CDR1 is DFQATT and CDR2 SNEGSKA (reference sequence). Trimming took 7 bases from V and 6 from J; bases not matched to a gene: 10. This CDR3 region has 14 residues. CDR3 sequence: CSVSRTGVGQPQHF. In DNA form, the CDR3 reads TGCAGTGTAAGCCGGACAGGGGTCGGTCAGCCCCAGCATTTT.

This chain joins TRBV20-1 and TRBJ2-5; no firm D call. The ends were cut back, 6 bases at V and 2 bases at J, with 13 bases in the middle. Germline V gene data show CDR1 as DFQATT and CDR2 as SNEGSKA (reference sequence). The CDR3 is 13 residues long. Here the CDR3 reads CSAPLRRQETQYF. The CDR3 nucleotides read TGCAGTGCCCCTCTTCGCAGGCAAGAGACCCAGTACTTC.

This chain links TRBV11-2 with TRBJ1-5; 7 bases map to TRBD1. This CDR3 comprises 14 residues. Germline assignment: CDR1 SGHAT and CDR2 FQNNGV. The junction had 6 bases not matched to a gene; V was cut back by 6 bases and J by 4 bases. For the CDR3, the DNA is TGTGCCAGCAGTTCAGGGGGAACTAATCAGCCCCAGCATTTT. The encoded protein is CASSSGGTNQPQHF.

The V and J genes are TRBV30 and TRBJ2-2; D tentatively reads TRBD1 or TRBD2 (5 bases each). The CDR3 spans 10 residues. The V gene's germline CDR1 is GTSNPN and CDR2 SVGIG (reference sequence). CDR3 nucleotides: TGTGCTTGGGGGATCGGGGAGCTGTTTTTT. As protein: CAWGIGELFF.

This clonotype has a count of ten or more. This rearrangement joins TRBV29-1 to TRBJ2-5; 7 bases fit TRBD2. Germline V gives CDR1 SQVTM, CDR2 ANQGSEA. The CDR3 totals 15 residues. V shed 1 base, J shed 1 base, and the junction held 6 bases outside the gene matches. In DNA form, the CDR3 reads TGCAGCGTTGAAGTAGGACTAGGGGTCCAAGAGACCCAGTACTTC. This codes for CSVEVGLGVQETQYF.

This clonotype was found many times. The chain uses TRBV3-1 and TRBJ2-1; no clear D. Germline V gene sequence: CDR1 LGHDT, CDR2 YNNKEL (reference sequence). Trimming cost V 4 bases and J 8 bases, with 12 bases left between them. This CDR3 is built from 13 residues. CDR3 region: CASSPPIEDEQFF. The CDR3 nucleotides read TGTGCCAGCAGCCCACCCATAGAAGATGAGCAGTTCTTC.

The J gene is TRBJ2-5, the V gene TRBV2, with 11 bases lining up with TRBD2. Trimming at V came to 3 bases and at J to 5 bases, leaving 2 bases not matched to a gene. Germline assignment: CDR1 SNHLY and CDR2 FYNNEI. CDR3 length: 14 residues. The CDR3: CASSEGLAAETQYF. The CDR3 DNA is TGTGCCAGCAGTGAGGGACTAGCGGCTGAGACCCAGTACTTC.

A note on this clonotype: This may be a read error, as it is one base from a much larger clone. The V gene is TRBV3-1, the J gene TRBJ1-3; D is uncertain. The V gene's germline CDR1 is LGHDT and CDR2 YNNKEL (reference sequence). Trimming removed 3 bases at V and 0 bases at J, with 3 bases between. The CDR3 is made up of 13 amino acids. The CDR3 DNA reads TGTGCCAGCAGCCAGACCTCTGGAAACACCATATATTTT. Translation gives CASSQTSGNTIYF. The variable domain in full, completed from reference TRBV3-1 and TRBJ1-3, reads DTAVSQTPKYLVTQMGNDKSIKCEQNLGHDTMYWYKQDSKKFLKIMFSYNNKELIINETVPNRFSPKSPDKAHLNLHINSLELGDSAVYFCASSQTSGNTIYFGEGSWLTVV.

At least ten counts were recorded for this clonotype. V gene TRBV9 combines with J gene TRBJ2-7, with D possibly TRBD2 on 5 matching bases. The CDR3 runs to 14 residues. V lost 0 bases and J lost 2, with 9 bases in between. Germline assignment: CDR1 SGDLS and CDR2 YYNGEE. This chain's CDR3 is CASSVGNGAYEQYF. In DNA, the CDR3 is TGTGCCAGCAGCGTAGGTAACGGGGCCTACGAGCAGTACTTC.

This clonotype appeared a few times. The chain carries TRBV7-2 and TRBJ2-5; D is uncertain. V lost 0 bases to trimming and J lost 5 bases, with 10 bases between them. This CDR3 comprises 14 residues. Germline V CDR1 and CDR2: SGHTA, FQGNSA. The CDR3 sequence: CASSLAPAKETQYF. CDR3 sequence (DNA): TGTGCCAGCAGCTTAGCGCCAGCTAAGGAGACCCAGTACTTC.

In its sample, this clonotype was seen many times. CDR3: CSARDSGLAGNEQFF. CDR3 bases: TGCAGTGCTAGAGATTCGGGACTAGCGGGCAATGAGCAGTTCTTC. The chain joins TRBV20-1 to TRBJ2-1; 12 bases line up with TRBD2. The J segment lost 6 bases and the V segment lost 0 bases, leaving 3 bases of the junction unmatched. The CDR3 is made up of 15 amino acids. Germline CDR1 reads DFQATT; CDR2 reads SNEGSKA (reference sequence).

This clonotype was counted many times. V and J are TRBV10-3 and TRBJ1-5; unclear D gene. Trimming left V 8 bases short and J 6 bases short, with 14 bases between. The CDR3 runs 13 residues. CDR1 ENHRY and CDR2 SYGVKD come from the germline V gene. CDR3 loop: CAIGLDPRQPQHF. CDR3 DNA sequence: TGTGCCATCGGGTTGGATCCGCGTCAGCCCCAGCATTTT.

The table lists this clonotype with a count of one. CDR3 nucleotides: TGTGCCAGCGGAACCGGGGGACAGTTCTTC. This codes for CASGTGGQFF. This chain links TRBV9 with TRBJ2-1; TRBD2 might be the D (6 bases). With 7 bases removed from V and 13 bases from J, the gap between germline ends came to 12 bases. The length of the CDR3 is 10 residues. Germline CDR1 SGDLS, CDR2 YYNGEE.

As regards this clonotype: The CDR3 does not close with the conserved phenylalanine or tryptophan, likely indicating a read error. CDR3 coding DNA: TGTGCCAGTAGTGCCCCCCTCATGGGGACTGGAGAGACCCAGTACTCC. Encoded protein: CASSAPLMGTGETQYS. V gene TRBV19 combines with J gene TRBJ2-5; D is possibly TRBD2 (6 bases). This CDR3 has 16 amino acids. Germline CDR1 and CDR2: LNHDA and SQIVND (reference sequence). V gave up 5 bases and J gave up 4 bases, with 20 bases separating them.

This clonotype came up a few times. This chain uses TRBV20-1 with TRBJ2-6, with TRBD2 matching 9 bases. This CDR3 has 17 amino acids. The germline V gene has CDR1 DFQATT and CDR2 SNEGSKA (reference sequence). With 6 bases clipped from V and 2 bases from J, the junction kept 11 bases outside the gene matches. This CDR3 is CSALTASGVPGANVLTF. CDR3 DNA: TGCAGTGCCCTCACTGCTAGCGGGGTCCCTGGGGCCAACGTCCTGACTTTC.

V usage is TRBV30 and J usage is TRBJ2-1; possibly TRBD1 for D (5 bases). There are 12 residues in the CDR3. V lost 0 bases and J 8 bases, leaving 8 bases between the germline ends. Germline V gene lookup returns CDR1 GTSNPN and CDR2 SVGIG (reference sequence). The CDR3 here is CAWSVWGDEQFF. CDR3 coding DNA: TGTGCCTGGAGTGTATGGGGCGATGAGCAGTTCTTC.

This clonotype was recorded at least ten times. The CDR3 is CASSAFGTGTTTDTQYF. The CDR3 coding sequence is TGCGCCAGCAGCGCCTTCGGAACCGGGACTACCACAGATACGCAGTATTTT. V gene TRBV5-1 combines with J gene TRBJ2-3; TRBD2 aligns across 7 bases. The CDR3 spans 17 residues. Germline V lookup: CDR1 SGHRS, CDR2 YFSETQ. V lost 4 bases to trimming and J lost 2 bases; unmatched junction nucleotides: 13.

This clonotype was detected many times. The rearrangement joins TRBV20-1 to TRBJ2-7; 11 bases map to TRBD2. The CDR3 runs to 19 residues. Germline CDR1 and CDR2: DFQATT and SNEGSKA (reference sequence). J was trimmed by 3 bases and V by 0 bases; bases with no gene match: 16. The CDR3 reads CSAREPTSGISTRNYEQYF. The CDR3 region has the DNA TGCAGTGCTAGAGAACCGACTAGCGGGATTTCAACTCGGAACTACGAGCAGTACTTC.

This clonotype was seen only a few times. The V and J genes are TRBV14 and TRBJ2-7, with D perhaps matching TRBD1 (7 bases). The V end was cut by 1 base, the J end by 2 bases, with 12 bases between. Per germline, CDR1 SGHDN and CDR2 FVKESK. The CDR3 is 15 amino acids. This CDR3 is CASSQVQGGAYEQYF. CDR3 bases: TGTGCCAGCAGCCAAGTTCAGGGGGGAGCCTACGAGCAGTACTTC. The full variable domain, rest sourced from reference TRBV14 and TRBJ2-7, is EAGVTQFPSHSVIEKGQTVTLRCDPISGHDNLYWYRRVMGKEIKFLLHFVKESKQDESGMPNNRFLAERTGGTYSTLKVQPAELEDSGVYFCASSQVQGGAYEQYFGPGTRLTVT.

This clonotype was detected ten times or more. In nucleotides, the CDR3 is TGCAGCGCTGGGGGATACGGGGCCAACGTCCTGACTTTC. Translated, it gives CSAGGYGANVLTF. The rearrangement joins TRBV29-1 to TRBJ2-6; D might be TRBD1 or TRBD2, each matching 5 bases. Deletions cut 7 bases from V and 4 bases from J, with 11 bases between. The germline gives CDR1 SQVTM, CDR2 ANQGSEA. The CDR3 has 13 residues.

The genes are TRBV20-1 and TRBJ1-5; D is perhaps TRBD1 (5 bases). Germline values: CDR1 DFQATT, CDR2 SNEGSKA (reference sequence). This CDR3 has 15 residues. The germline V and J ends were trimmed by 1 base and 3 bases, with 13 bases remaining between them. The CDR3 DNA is TGCAGTGCTAGAGGGATCGGGGGAATCAATCAGCCCCAGCATTTT. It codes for CSARGIGGINQPQHF.

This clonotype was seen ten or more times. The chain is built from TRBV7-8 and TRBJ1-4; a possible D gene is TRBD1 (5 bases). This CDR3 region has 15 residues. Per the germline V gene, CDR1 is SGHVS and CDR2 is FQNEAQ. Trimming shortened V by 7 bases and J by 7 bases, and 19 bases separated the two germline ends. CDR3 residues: CASTEDRDPVEKLFF. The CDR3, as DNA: TGTGCCAGCACCGAAGATCGGGACCCAGTTGAAAAACTGTTTTTT.

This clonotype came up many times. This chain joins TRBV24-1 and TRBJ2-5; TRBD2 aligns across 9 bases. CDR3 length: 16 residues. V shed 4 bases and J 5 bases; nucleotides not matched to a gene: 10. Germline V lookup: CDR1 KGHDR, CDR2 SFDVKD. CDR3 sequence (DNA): TGTGCCACCAGTGACTCCGTCCTAGCGGGAAGTGAGACCCAGTACTTC. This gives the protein CATSDSVLAGSETQYF.

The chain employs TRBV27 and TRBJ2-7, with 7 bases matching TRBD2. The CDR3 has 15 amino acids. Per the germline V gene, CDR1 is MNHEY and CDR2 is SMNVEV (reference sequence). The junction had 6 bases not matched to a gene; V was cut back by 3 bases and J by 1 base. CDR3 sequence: CASSLGGVMSYEQYV. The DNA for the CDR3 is TGTGCCAGCAGTTTGGGGGGGGTTATGTCCTACGAGCAGTACGTC.